Below, 26 T cell receptor beta chains from the same sample are listed, as sequenced in a study of cytomegalovirus exposure and HLA in healthy donors. PCR involved 60 Vbeta and 13 Jbeta primers. The assay was immunoSEQ multiplex PCR, and TCRdb's table has in-frame clones only and misses some. This sample carries about 86,000 clones, 70% to 85% of them seen once, and the ten largest clones take approximately 8.9%. Sequenced sample: PBMCs. These receptors all come from a man between 60 and 75 years old in good health and CMV-seronegative.

The genes are TRBV7-8 and TRBJ2-1, with a weak D call TRBD1 (6 bases). The V and J ends lost 1 base and 3 bases respectively, with 13 bases between them. CDR3 length equals 16 residues. Germline CDR1 and CDR2: SGHVS and FQNEAQ. Here the CDR3 DNA reads TGTGCCAGCAGCTTAGTCTCCGGGACACTCTACAATGAGCAGTTCTTC. This gives the protein CASSLVSGTLYNEQFF.

The chain joins TRBV10-1 to TRBJ2-3; 11 bases are a match to TRBD2. After removal of 2 bases from V and 14 bases from J, the junction contained 6 bases not matched to a gene. This CDR3 has 13 residues. From germline, CDR1 is WNHNN and CDR2 SYGVQD (reference sequence). The CDR3 sequence: CASSETSGSYMYF. The CDR3 DNA follows: TGCGCCAGCAGTGAGACTAGCGGGAGTTATATGTATTTT.

This clone was seen a few times. The J gene is TRBJ2-1, the V gene TRBV4-1; possibly TRBD1 for D (5 bases). The CDR3 loop spans 14 amino acids. V lost 7 bases to trimming and J lost 0 bases, with 10 bases between them. CDR1 is MGHRA and CDR2 is YSYEKL in the germline V gene. This CDR3 reads CASTQDISYNEQFF. The DNA for the CDR3 is TGCGCCAGCACACAGGACATCTCCTACAATGAGCAGTTCTTC.

The chain links TRBV6-5 to TRBJ1-2; perhaps TRBD1 as D (6 bases). The V end was cut by 5 bases, the J end by 7 bases, with 8 bases between. Per germline, CDR1 MNHEY and CDR2 SVGAGI. The length of the CDR3 is 11 residues. The CDR3 loop is CASSQGPGYTF. The CDR3 DNA sequence: TGTGCCAGCAGTCAGGGGCCTGGCTACACCTTC.

This clone was picked up a small number of times. This chain connects TRBV5-1 to TRBJ1-4, with D possibly being TRBD1 (5 bases). CDR3 length equals 14 residues. V gave up 2 bases and J gave up 8 bases, with 13 bases separating them. Looked up from germline, CDR1 is SGHRS and CDR2 is YFSETQ. This chain's CDR3 is CASSFSTGKEKLFF. CDR3 sequence (DNA): TGCGCCAGCAGCTTTTCAACAGGAAAAGAAAAACTGTTTTTT.

The V and J genes are TRBV28 and TRBJ2-3; D possibly corresponds to TRBD2 (6 bases). CDR1 is MDHEN, CDR2 SYDVKM, per germline. V was cut by 8 bases and J by 0 bases, with 12 bases left in between. CDR3 length: 14 residues. The DNA for the CDR3 is TGTGCCAGCGGTGCGGGGATCAGCACAGATACGCAGTATTTT. This sequence encodes CASGAGISTDTQYF.

This clone was recorded a few times. The rearrangement uses TRBV27 and TRBJ2-7, with 8 bases matching TRBD1. This CDR3 comprises 14 residues. Germline V gene lookup returns CDR1 MNHEY and CDR2 SMNVEV (reference sequence). Trimming removed 6 bases from V and 2 bases from J; junction bases left unmatched: 6. CDR3 protein: CASSWDRRTYEQYF. The CDR3 DNA is TGTGCCAGCAGCTGGGACAGGAGAACCTACGAGCAGTACTTC.

This clone was seen just once. The chain combines TRBV5-1 with TRBJ2-2; 10 bases are shared with TRBD2. The CDR3 contains 14 residues. V lost 4 bases to trimming and J lost 7 bases; unmatched junction nucleotides: 4. CDR1 is SGHRS and CDR2 is YFSETQ in the germline V gene. The CDR3 region is CASSSGGAGGELFF. The CDR3 DNA follows: TGCGCCAGCAGCAGCGGGGGGGCCGGCGGGGAGCTGTTTTTT.

This clone has just one count. The CDR3 region has the DNA TGCGCCAGTGGCAGGGGGGATGAAAAACTGTTTTTT. Protein product: CASGRGDEKLFF. The chain joins TRBV4-1 to TRBJ1-4; 7 bases are a match to TRBD1. Trimming took 9 bases from V and 6 from J; bases not matched to a gene: 4. The CDR3 length is 12 residues. CDR1 and CDR2 (germline): MGHRA, YSYEKL.

This rearrangement joins TRBV5-1 to TRBJ2-5, with 8 bases aligning to TRBD2. Germline values: CDR1 SGHRS, CDR2 YFSETQ. This CDR3 region has 15 residues. V shed 0 bases and J 5 bases; nucleotides not matched to a gene: 6. CDR3 in DNA: TGCGCCAGCAGCTTGGCCGTCGGGGGGGCGGAGACCCAGTACTTC. It codes for CASSLAVGGAETQYF.

This chain uses TRBV21-1 with TRBJ1-1; the D segment call TRBD1 is taken from the table without a DNA check. TRBV21-1 is a recognized pseudogene. This CDR3 contains 16 residues. CDR3 region: CASSEDRGPMNTEAFF. CDR3 bases: TGTGCCAGCAGCGAAGACAGGGGACCTATGAACACTGAAGCTTTCTTT.

The genes are TRBV6-6 and TRBJ1-4; D unresolved. Germline CDR1 reads MNHNY; CDR2 reads SVGAGI (reference sequence). V was trimmed by 6 bases and J by 6 bases, leaving 11 bases between them. The CDR3 contains 13 residues. The CDR3 protein is CASSTLTHEKLFF. The CDR3 nucleotides are TGTGCCAGCAGCACCCTAACCCATGAAAAACTGTTTTTT.

The V call is TRBV10-3, the J call TRBJ1-2; TRBD1 is a possible D gene (6 bases). The CDR3 spans 15 residues. V was pared by 7 bases and J by 3 bases, with 18 bases between. Germline V gene sequence: CDR1 ENHRY, CDR2 SYGVKD. The CDR3 region is CAITPGGGRDYGYTF. DNA of the CDR3: TGTGCCATCACCCCAGGCGGGGGCAGAGACTATGGCTACACCTTC.

In this sample, this clone turned up a few times. The chain has TRBV20-1 and TRBJ2-5; D unresolved. In germline, CDR1 is DFQATT, CDR2 SNEGSKA (reference sequence). The CDR3 is made up of 11 amino acids. The V end lost 7 bases, the J end lost 4 bases, and 10 bases lay between the germline ends. The CDR3 bases are TGCAGTGTTACCAGAAGAGAGACCCAGTACTTC. Amino acid sequence: CSVTRRETQYF.

This clone is a singleton in its sample. The V and J genes are TRBV28 and TRBJ2-3, with 9 bases identical to TRBD2. J was trimmed by 4 bases and V by 5 bases; bases with no gene match: 13. Germline CDR1 is MDHEN and CDR2 is SYDVKM. This CDR3 contains 17 residues. The CDR3 sequence is CASSGVSGREGPDTQYF. The CDR3 DNA reads TGTGCCAGCAGTGGGGTTAGTGGGCGGGAGGGCCCAGATACGCAGTATTTT.

V gene TRBV19 combines with J gene TRBJ2-7; 11 nucleotides match TRBD2. The CDR3 spans 17 residues. V trimming: 6 bases; J trimming: 0 bases; junction bases outside the gene matches: 10. Germline CDR1 LNHDA, CDR2 SQIVND (reference sequence). The CDR3 nucleotides read TGTGCCAGTAGCCATCCCGGGACTAGCGGAGGCTCCTACGAGCAGTACTTC. The encoded protein is CASSHPGTSGGSYEQYF.

V is TRBV7-9 and J is TRBJ1-2; possible D gene TRBD1, 5 bases. Trimming stripped 2 bases from V and 8 bases from J, with 15 bases between. Germline values: CDR1 SEHNR, CDR2 FQNEAQ (reference sequence). The CDR3 sequence is 14 residues long. The DNA for the CDR3 is TGTGCCAGCAGCTTAAATTCAGGGCCAGGCGGCTACACCTTC. Translated, it gives CASSLNSGPGGYTF.

This clone has only one observation. This rearrangement joins TRBV5-1 to TRBJ2-2; D perhaps matches TRBD2 (6 bases). The CDR3 is made up of 16 amino acids. Trimming took 0 bases from V and 4 from J, leaving 13 bases between them. CDR1 and CDR2 (germline): SGHRS, YFSETQ. The CDR3 DNA reads as TGCGCCAGCAGCTTGGACGGGAGTGCAACCACCGGGGAGCTGTTTTTT. Protein sequence: CASSLDGSATTGELFF.

V usage is TRBV5-4 and J usage is TRBJ2-3, with D uncertain. V was clipped by 6 bases and J by 3 bases, with 11 bases between them. In germline, CDR1 is SGHNT, CDR2 YYREEE (reference sequence). CDR3 length: 13 amino acids. CDR3 in amino acids: CASTSPPTDTQYF. In nucleotides, the CDR3 is TGTGCCAGCACCTCCCCCCCTACAGATACGCAGTATTTT.

The genes are TRBV7-9 and TRBJ2-3, with D possibly TRBD1 on 5 matching bases. The CDR3 runs 12 residues. CDR1 is SEHNR and CDR2 is FQNEAQ in the germline V gene (reference sequence). V lost 3 bases and J 5 bases, leaving 6 bases between the germline ends. This chain's CDR3 is CASSLQGDTQYF. The DNA of the CDR3 is TGTGCCAGCAGCTTGCAGGGAGATACGCAGTATTTT. The variable domain in full, completed from reference TRBV7-9 and TRBJ2-3, reads DTGVSQNPRHKITKRGQNVTFRCDPISEHNRLYWYRQTLGQGPEFLTYFQNEAQLEKSRLLSDRFSAERPKGSFSTLEIQRTEQGDSAMYLCASSLQGDTQYFGPGTRLTVL.

In this sample, this clone turned up a few times. The chain links TRBV5-1 to TRBJ1-1; D remains ambiguous. Trimming removed 2 bases at V and 4 bases at J, with 9 bases between. Germline V gives CDR1 SGHRS, CDR2 YFSETQ. The CDR3 has 13 amino acids. The CDR3 DNA reads TGCGCCAGCAGCTTTGGAGAACGCACTGAAGCTTTCTTT. Translation gives CASSFGERTEAFF.

The chain carries TRBV13 and TRBJ1-1; tentative D call: TRBD1 (6 bases). Deletions cut 4 bases from V and 1 base from J, with 10 bases between. This CDR3 region has 14 residues. Germline V gene data show CDR1 as PRHDT and CDR2 as FYEKMQ (reference sequence). CDR3 sequence: CASSSGGQNTEAFF. In DNA form, the CDR3 reads TGTGCCAGCAGCTCCGGGGGGCAGAACACTGAAGCTTTCTTT.

V usage is TRBV5-1 and J usage is TRBJ2-3; 11 nucleotides agree with TRBD1. V gave up 4 bases and J gave up 3 bases; unmatched junction bases: 7. Per germline, CDR1 SGHRS and CDR2 YFSETQ. This CDR3 has 16 amino acids. In DNA form, the CDR3 reads TGCGCCAGCAGCAGGGCCGGGACAGGGGGAACAGATACGCAGTATTTT. Its protein product is CASSRAGTGGTDTQYF.

J is TRBJ1-5 and V is TRBV6-1, with TRBD1 as a possible D gene (6 bases). Germline loops: CDR1 MNHNS, CDR2 SASEGT. Trimming pared 6 bases from V and 3 bases from J, leaving 12 bases between. There are 14 residues in the CDR3. Here the CDR3 DNA reads TGTGCCAGCAGAGAACAGGGCAACAATCAGCCCCAGCATTTT. It codes for CASREQGNNQPQHF.

CDR3 region: CASSPPVQEPLDNQPQHF. The CDR3 bases are TGTGCCAGCTCACCACCGGTACAGGAACCCTTGGACAATCAGCCCCAGCATTTT. This chain connects TRBV18 to TRBJ1-5; tentatively, D is TRBD1 (5 bases). The V gene's germline CDR1 is KGHSH and CDR2 LQKENI. V lost 0 bases to trimming and J lost 3 bases, with 18 bases between them. The CDR3 runs 18 residues.

The chain has TRBV5-1 and TRBJ2-7, with D possibly TRBD2 on 7 matching bases. Trimming removed 5 bases from V and 3 bases from J, with 18 bases in between. The germline CDR1 and CDR2 sequences are SGHRS and YFSETQ. This CDR3 is 15 amino acids long. The chain's CDR3 is CASRGGGGRYYEQYF. The CDR3, as DNA: TGCGCCAGCAGAGGAGGCGGGGGCCGCTACTACGAGCAGTACTTC. The variable domain in full, completed from reference TRBV5-1 and TRBJ2-7, reads KAGVTQTPRYLIKTRGQQVTLSCSPISGHRSVSWYQQTPGQGLQFLFEYFSETQRNKGNFPGRFSGRQFSNSRSEMNVSTLELGDSALYLCASRGGGGRYYEQYFGPGTRLTVT.